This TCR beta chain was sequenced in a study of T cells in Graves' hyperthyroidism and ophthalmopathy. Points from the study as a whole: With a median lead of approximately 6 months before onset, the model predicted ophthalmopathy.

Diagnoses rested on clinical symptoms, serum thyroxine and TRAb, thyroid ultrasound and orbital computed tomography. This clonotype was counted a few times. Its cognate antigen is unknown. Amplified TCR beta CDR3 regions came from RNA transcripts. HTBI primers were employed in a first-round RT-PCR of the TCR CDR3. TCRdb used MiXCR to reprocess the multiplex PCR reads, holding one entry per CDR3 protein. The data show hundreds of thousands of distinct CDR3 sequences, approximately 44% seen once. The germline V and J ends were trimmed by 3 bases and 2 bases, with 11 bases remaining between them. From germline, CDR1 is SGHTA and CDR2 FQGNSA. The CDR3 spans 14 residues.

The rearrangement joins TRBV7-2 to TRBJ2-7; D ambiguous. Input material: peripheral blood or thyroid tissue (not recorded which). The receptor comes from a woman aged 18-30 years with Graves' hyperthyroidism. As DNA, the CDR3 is TGTGCCAGCAGCTTGGCCTTAAGCACCTACGAGCAGTACTTC. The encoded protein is CASSLALSTYEQYF.